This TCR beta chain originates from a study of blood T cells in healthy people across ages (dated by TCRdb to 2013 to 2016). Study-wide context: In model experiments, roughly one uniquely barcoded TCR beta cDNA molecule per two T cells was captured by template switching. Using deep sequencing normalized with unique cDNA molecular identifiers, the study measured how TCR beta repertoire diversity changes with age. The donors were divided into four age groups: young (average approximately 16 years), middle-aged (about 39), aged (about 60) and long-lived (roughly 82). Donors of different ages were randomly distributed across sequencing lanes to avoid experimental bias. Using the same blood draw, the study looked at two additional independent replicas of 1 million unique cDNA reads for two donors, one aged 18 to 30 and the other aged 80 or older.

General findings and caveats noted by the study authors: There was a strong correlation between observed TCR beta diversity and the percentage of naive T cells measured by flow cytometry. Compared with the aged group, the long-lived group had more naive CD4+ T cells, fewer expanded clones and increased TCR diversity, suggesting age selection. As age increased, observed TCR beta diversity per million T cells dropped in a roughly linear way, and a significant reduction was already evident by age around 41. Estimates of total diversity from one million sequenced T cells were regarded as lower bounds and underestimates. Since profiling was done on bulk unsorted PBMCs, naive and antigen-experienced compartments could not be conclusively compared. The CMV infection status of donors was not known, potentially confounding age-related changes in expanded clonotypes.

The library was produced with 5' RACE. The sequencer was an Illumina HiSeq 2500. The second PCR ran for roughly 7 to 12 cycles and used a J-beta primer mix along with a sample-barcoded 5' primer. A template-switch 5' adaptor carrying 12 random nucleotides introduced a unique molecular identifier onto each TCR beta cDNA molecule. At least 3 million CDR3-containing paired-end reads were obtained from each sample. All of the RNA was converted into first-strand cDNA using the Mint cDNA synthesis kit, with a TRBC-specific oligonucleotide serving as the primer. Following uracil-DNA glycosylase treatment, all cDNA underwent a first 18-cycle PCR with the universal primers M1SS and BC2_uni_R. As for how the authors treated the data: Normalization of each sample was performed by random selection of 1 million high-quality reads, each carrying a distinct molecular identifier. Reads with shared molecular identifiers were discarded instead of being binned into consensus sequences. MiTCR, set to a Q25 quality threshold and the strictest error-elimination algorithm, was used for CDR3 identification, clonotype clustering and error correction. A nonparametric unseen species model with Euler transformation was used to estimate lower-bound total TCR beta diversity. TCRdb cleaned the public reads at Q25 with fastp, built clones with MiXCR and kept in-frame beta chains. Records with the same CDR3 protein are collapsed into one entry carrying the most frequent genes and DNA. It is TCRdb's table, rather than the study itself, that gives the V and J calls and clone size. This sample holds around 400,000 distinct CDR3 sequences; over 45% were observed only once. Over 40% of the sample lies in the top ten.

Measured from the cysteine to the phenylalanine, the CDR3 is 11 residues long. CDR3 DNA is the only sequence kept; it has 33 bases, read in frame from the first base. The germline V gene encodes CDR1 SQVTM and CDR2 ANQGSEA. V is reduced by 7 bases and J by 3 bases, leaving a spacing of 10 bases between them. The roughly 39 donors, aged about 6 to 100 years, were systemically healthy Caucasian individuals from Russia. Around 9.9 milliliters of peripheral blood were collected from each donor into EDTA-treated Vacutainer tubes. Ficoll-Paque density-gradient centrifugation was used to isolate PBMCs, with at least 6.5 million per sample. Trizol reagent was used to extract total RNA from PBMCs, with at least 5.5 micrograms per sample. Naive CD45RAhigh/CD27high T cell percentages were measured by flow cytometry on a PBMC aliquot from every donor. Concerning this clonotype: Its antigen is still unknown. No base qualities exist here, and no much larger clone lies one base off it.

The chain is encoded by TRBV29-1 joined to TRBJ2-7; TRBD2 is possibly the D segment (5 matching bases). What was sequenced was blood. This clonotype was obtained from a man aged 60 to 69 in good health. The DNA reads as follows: TGCAGCGCCAGGAGGAACTACGAGCAGTACTTC. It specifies CSARRNYEQYF.